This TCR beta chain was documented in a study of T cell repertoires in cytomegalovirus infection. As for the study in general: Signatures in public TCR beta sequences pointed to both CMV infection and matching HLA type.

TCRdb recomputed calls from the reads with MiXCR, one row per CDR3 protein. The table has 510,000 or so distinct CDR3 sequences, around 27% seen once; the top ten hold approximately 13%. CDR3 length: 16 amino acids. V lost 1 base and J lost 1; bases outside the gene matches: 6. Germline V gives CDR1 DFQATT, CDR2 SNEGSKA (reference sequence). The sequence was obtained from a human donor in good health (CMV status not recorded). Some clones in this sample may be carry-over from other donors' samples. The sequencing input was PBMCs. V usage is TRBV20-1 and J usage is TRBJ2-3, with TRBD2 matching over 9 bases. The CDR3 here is CSARVWLAGRTDTQYF. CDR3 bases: TGCAGTGCTAGAGTCTGGCTAGCGGGGCGCACAGATACGCAGTATTTT.